A single T cell receptor beta chain is shown here with its context. The target antigen is unknown. This entry comes from a study of T cell responses to AZD1222 COVID-19 vaccine. Study-wide findings and caveats: Per reports, nearly half of all spike-specific TCRs target regions that are unmutated in variants. The repertoires were collected only after the peak T cell response.

Trimming removed 8 bases at V and 0 bases at J, with 10 bases between. The CDR3 is 13 residues long. Only in-frame clones appear in the TCRdb table, and some are missing; sequencing was by immunoSEQ multiplex PCR. The profile shows roughly 120,000 clones, 92% of them singletons. The TCR was taken from an adult in good health. The sample in question was peripheral blood, obtained on day 0 of AZD1222 vaccination. This chain connects TRBV12-3 or TRBV12-4 to TRBJ1-1; a weak D match, TRBD1 (5 bases). CDR3: CASRGLMNTEAFF. CDR3 bases: TGTGCCAGCCGGGGGTTGATGAACACTGAAGCTTTCTTT.